Shown below are 25 T cell receptor beta chains from a single sample sequenced in a study of blood T cell repertoires in COVID-19. Some clones are missing from TCRdb's copy, which holds only in-frame ones; the method was immunoSEQ multiplex PCR. The sample yields some 200,000 clones, 70% to 90% seen once. What was sequenced was PBMCs or T cells enriched from blood (not recorded which). These receptors were obtained from a man between 35 and 55 years old who had recovered from COVID-19.

This chain connects TRBV19 to TRBJ2-3, with 7 bases lining up with TRBD2. The length of the CDR3 is 16 residues. Germline lookup yields CDR1 LNHDA and CDR2 SQIVND (reference sequence). J lost 0 bases, V lost 4 bases, and 7 bases had no gene match. CDR3 loop: CASSRQGGRSTDTQYF. In DNA, the CDR3 is TGTGCCAGTAGTAGGCAGGGAGGGCGTAGCACAGATACGCAGTATTTT.

The chain employs TRBV18 and TRBJ1-1, with 8 bases that match TRBD1. The germline V gene encodes CDR1 KGHSH and CDR2 LQKENI. The CDR3 has 13 amino acids. The V and J ends lost 2 bases and 6 bases, in that order; junction bases with no gene match: 2. The CDR3, as DNA: TGTGCCAGCTCACCAGGCAGGGGGCCTGAAGCTTTCTTT. The encoded protein is CASSPGRGPEAFF.

The table lists this clone with many counts. The V gene is TRBV4-1, the J gene TRBJ2-7; D gene unclear. Trimming took 4 bases from V and 7 from J, leaving 17 bases between them. The CDR3 consists of 14 residues. Germline V CDR1 and CDR2: MGHRA, YSYEKL. CDR3 sequence: CASSPTDQFGEQYF. CDR3 sequence (DNA): TGCGCCAGCAGCCCTACAGACCAATTTGGGGAGCAGTACTTC.

The V call is TRBV2, the J call TRBJ1-2, with 8 bases identical to TRBD1. The CDR3 has 15 amino acids. The germline V gene encodes CDR1 SNHLY and CDR2 FYNNEI. The V gene end was trimmed by 2 bases and the J gene end by 4 bases; junction bases not matched to a gene: 6. CDR3 loop: CASSEQVTGVYGYTF. The CDR3 nucleotides read TGTGCCAGCAGTGAACAGGTGACAGGGGTCTATGGCTACACCTTC.

The CDR3: CASSPGQGRDEQFF. CDR3 nucleotide sequence: TGTGCCAGCAGCCCGGGACAGGGACGGGATGAGCAGTTCTTC. The chain recombines TRBV27 with TRBJ2-1; 9 bases match TRBD1. CDR3 length equals 14 residues. The junction had 8 bases not matched to a gene; V was cut back by 6 bases and J by 8 bases. Germline CDR1 and CDR2: MNHEY and SMNVEV (reference sequence).

V usage is TRBV10-2 and J usage is TRBJ2-2; TRBD1 is a possible D gene (6 bases). The germline gives CDR1 WSHSY, CDR2 SAAADI. V dropped 7 bases and J dropped 0 bases, with 9 bases sitting between them. This CDR3 spans 14 amino acids. As DNA, the CDR3 is TGCGCCAGCATAGGACAGACGAACACCGGGGAGCTGTTTTTT. It specifies CASIGQTNTGELFF.

The chain combines TRBV19 with TRBJ2-2; 10 bases match TRBD2. Germline V lookup: CDR1 LNHDA, CDR2 SQIVND (reference sequence). After removal of 10 bases from V and 1 base from J, the junction contained 6 bases not matched to a gene. CDR3 size: 15 residues. The CDR3 sequence is CAIGVAGGNTGELFF. DNA of the CDR3: TGTGCCATAGGGGTAGCGGGAGGGAACACCGGGGAGCTGTTTTTT. Based on the CDR3 plus reference TRBV19 and TRBJ2-2, the full variable domain is DGGITQSPKYLFRKEGQNVTLSCEQNLNHDAMYWYRQDPGQGLRLIYYSQIVNDFQKGDIAEGYSVSREKKESFPLTVTSAQKNPTAFYLCAIGVAGGNTGELFFGEGSRLTVL.

CDR3 sequence: CASSPQKGGDTEAFF. In DNA, the CDR3 is TGTGCCAGCTCCCCCCAAAAGGGAGGGGACACTGAAGCTTTCTTT. J is TRBJ1-1 and V is TRBV18; tentative D call: TRBD1 (5 bases). V shed 6 bases and J shed 3 bases, with 17 bases lying between them. Germline lookup yields CDR1 KGHSH and CDR2 LQKENI. There are 15 residues in the CDR3.

The chain employs TRBV18 and TRBJ1-2, with 10 bases matching TRBD1. V dropped 8 bases and J dropped 7; count of bases not matched to a gene: 7. This CDR3 has 13 amino acids. Germline values: CDR1 KGHSH, CDR2 LQKENI. CDR3 sequence (DNA): TGTGCCAGCGAGGGACAGGGGAGAGGTGGCTACACCTTC. Translating gives CASEGQGRGGYTF.

The chain uses TRBV10-2 and TRBJ1-1; D call uncertain. The germline CDR1 and CDR2 sequences are WSHSY and SAAADI. With 3 bases removed from V and 1 base from J, the gap between germline ends came to 12 bases. This CDR3 is 15 amino acids long. CDR3 in amino acids: CASSEVPGSNTEAFF. CDR3 DNA: TGCGCCAGCAGTGAAGTCCCGGGGTCGAACACTGAAGCTTTCTTT.

This chain connects TRBV6-5 to TRBJ1-2; TRBD1 agrees at 7 bases. The CDR3 is 16 residues long. Germline CDR1 MNHEY, CDR2 SVGAGI. Trimming at V came to 3 bases and at J to 6 bases, leaving 13 bases not matched to a gene. CDR3 loop: CASSYNQQGTIDGYTF. The CDR3 DNA sequence: TGTGCCAGCAGTTATAATCAACAGGGGACCATAGATGGCTACACCTTC.

The rearrangement joins TRBV19 to TRBJ1-2; no clear D gene. The germline V and J ends were trimmed by 3 bases and 6 bases, with 17 bases remaining between them. Germline V lookup: CDR1 LNHDA, CDR2 SQIVND (reference sequence). The CDR3 covers 15 residues. CDR3 nucleotide sequence: TGTGCCAGTAGTATCTTTGGCCCCCGGCGGGATGGCTACACCTTC. Translating gives CASSIFGPRRDGYTF.

The chain couples TRBV18 to TRBJ2-7; 7 bases fit TRBD2. The length of the CDR3 is 14 residues. Trimming cost V 2 bases and J 5 bases; bases outside gene matches: 6. Germline V gene lookup returns CDR1 KGHSH and CDR2 LQKENI. The CDR3 coding sequence is TGTGCCAGCTCACCAATAGGACTAGTGGACGAGCAGTACTTC. This sequence encodes CASSPIGLVDEQYF.

The chain combines TRBV5-1 with TRBJ2-7; TRBD1 aligns across 11 bases. Germline V lookup: CDR1 SGHRS, CDR2 YFSETQ. The CDR3 runs to 15 residues. V lost 3 bases and J lost 1; bases outside the gene matches: 3. CDR3 loop: CASSWGQGVSYEQYF. In DNA form, the CDR3 reads TGCGCCAGCAGCTGGGGACAGGGGGTGTCCTACGAGCAGTACTTC.

CDR3 loop: CASSFLGFQETQYF. The CDR3 coding sequence is TGTGCCAGCAGCTTTCTGGGCTTCCAAGAGACCCAGTACTTC. The chain couples TRBV7-9 to TRBJ2-5; D gene uncertain. This CDR3 is built from 14 residues. From germline, CDR1 is SEHNR and CDR2 FQNEAQ (reference sequence). V shed 3 bases and J shed 1 base, with 9 bases lying between them. Based on the CDR3 plus reference TRBV7-9 and TRBJ2-5, the full variable domain is DTGVSQNPRHKITKRGQNVTFRCDPISEHNRLYWYRQTLGQGPEFLTYFQNEAQLEKSRLLSDRFSAERPKGSFSTLEIQRTEQGDSAMYLCASSFLGFQETQYFGPGTRLLVL.

The V gene is TRBV18, the J gene TRBJ1-1, with 10 bases that match TRBD1. Germline loops: CDR1 KGHSH, CDR2 LQKENI. This CDR3 is built from 18 residues. J gave up 5 bases and V 3 bases, and 15 bases lay outside the gene matches. CDR3 in amino acids: CASSPSALSGQGSTEAFF. In nucleotides, the CDR3 is TGTGCCAGCTCACCCTCTGCTTTATCGGGACAGGGGTCGACTGAAGCTTTCTTT.

This sequence joins TRBV6-5 and TRBJ1-1; D is unresolved. V was trimmed by 4 bases and J by 4 bases, leaving 10 bases between them. This CDR3 spans 13 amino acids. Per germline, CDR1 MNHEY and CDR2 SVGAGI. Here the CDR3 DNA reads TGTGCCAGCAGTTTCTCGAGGAGCACTGAAGCTTTCTTT. It codes for CASSFSRSTEAFF.

The chain uses TRBV10-3 and TRBJ2-7, with TRBD1 matching over 7 bases. Germline loops: CDR1 ENHRY, CDR2 SYGVKD. Unmatched junction bases numbered 19, after V lost 3 bases and J lost 5 bases. CDR3 length: 18 residues. CDR3 DNA: TGTGCCATCAGTGACCCCATTGGAGACAGGGTGAATAATCACGAGCAGTACTTC. This encodes CAISDPIGDRVNNHEQYF.

The chain employs TRBV6-5 and TRBJ1-5, with D perhaps matching TRBD1 (5 bases). V dropped 7 bases and J dropped 0 bases, with 13 bases sitting between them. Germline V gene sequence: CDR1 MNHEY, CDR2 SVGAGI. The CDR3 spans 15 residues. The CDR3 region is CASKMTVDSNQPQHF. DNA of the CDR3: TGTGCCAGCAAGATGACAGTTGATAGCAATCAGCCCCAGCATTTT.

The genes are TRBV19 and TRBJ2-2; no definite D call. CDR1 and CDR2 from the germline V gene are LNHDA and SQIVND (reference sequence). With 3 bases removed from V and 5 bases from J, the gap between germline ends came to 16 bases. This CDR3 region has 16 residues. The CDR3: CASSIRKIMGTGELFF. CDR3 in DNA: TGTGCCAGTAGTATCAGGAAGATAATGGGTACCGGGGAGCTGTTTTTT.

The rearrangement uses TRBV30 and TRBJ1-4, with a weak D call TRBD1 (6 bases). The V gene's germline CDR1 is GTSNPN and CDR2 SVGIG (reference sequence). The CDR3 has 15 residues. Trimming stripped 1 base from V and 2 bases from J, with 11 bases between. CDR3 region: CAWSGGGWTNEKLFF. The CDR3 DNA follows: TGTGCCTGGAGTGGCGGGGGCTGGACTAATGAAAAACTGTTTTTT.

The CDR3 is CASSLTGFDYGYTF. CDR3 nucleotide sequence: TGTGCCAGCAGTTTAACAGGGTTCGACTATGGCTACACCTTC. The chain uses TRBV27 and TRBJ1-2; TRBD1 is a possible D gene (6 bases). With 2 bases removed from V and 3 bases from J, the gap between germline ends came to 10 bases. In germline, CDR1 is MNHEY, CDR2 SMNVEV (reference sequence). This CDR3 comprises 14 residues.

V gene TRBV19 combines with J gene TRBJ1-5; 12 bases line up with TRBD1. Germline V gene data show CDR1 as LNHDA and CDR2 as SQIVND (reference sequence). V shed 8 bases and J 4 bases; nucleotides not matched to a gene: 9. The CDR3 consists of 16 residues. DNA for the CDR3: TGTGCCAGTTATCACTCGGGACAGGGGGCTAATCAGCCCCAGCATTTT. It yields the protein CASYHSGQGANQPQHF.

This rearrangement joins TRBV27 to TRBJ1-2; D is perhaps TRBD1 (6 bases). Germline values: CDR1 MNHEY, CDR2 SMNVEV (reference sequence). V was pared by 5 bases and J by 7 bases, with 26 bases between. The CDR3 loop spans 17 amino acids. DNA for the CDR3: TGTGCCAGCAGTCCACTCGAGGGGGGGCGCGACCGTGGTGGCTACACCTTC. Translating gives CASSPLEGGRDRGGYTF.

The rearrangement uses TRBV30 and TRBJ2-1; a possible D gene is TRBD2 (5 bases). CDR1 is GTSNPN and CDR2 is SVGIG in the germline V gene (reference sequence). The V gene lost 7 bases and the J gene lost 0 bases, with 10 bases spanning the gap. CDR3 size: 13 residues. The DNA for the CDR3 is TGTGCCTCCCTAGCCCTCTCCTACAATGAGCAGTTCTTC. As protein: CASLALSYNEQFF.